This TCR beta chain was captured in a study of cytomegalovirus exposure and HLA in healthy donors. As for the study in general: The same platform used for the roughly 650 first-cohort repertoires was also used for the 120 or so validation repertoires, as a later analysis reported.

The germline V and J ends were trimmed by 8 bases and 1 base, with 8 bases remaining between them. The germline V gene encodes CDR1 MDHEN and CDR2 SYDVKM. The CDR3 has 12 residues. TCRdb's table, derived via immunoSEQ multiplex PCR, lists solely in-frame clones and lacks some. The sample contains under 250,000 clones, around 78% of which appear only once. Sequenced: PBMCs. The source of this sequence is a woman younger than 30 in good health and CMV-seronegative. This chain links TRBV28 with TRBJ1-2; D is perhaps TRBD1 (6 bases). The CDR3 here is CASRTVNYGYTF. The CDR3 coding sequence is TGTGCCAGCCGGACAGTTAACTATGGCTACACCTTC.